Shown below are 26 T cell receptor beta chains from a single sample sequenced in a study of blood T cell repertoires in COVID-19. Assay: immunoSEQ multiplex PCR; the TCRdb copy retains only in-frame clones and omits some. There are around 70,000 clones in the sample; around 90% occur only once, and roughly a tenth lies in the top ten. Specimen: peripheral blood. The receptors stem from a woman aged 18-29 years with acute or convalescent COVID-19.

J is TRBJ2-5 and V is TRBV7-9, with a weak D call TRBD1 (6 bases). V lost 2 bases, J lost 0 bases, and 16 bases lay in between. The germline gives CDR1 SEHNR, CDR2 FQNEAQ (reference sequence). This CDR3 has 17 amino acids. CDR3 region: CASSLWDTRLYQETQYF. CDR3 sequence (DNA): TGTGCCAGCAGCTTATGGGACACACGGTTGTACCAAGAGACCCAGTACTTC.

The chain links TRBV6-5 to TRBJ1-1; D gene ambiguous. V was pared by 5 bases and J by 1 base, with 5 bases between. Germline assignment: CDR1 MNHEY and CDR2 SVGAGI. The CDR3 is 12 residues long. CDR3 region: CASSHRNTEAFF. In DNA, the CDR3 is TGTGCCAGCAGTCACAGGAACACTGAAGCTTTCTTT.

The chain combines TRBV10-3 with TRBJ1-2, with D unresolved. CDR1 and CDR2 (germline): ENHRY, SYGVKD. The CDR3 is made up of 14 amino acids. Trimming removed 4 bases from V and 8 bases from J, with 17 bases in between. CDR3 DNA sequence: TGTGCCATCAGTGCCCAGAGGTCTGGGTCCGGCTACACCTTC. Its translation is CAISAQRSGSGYTF.

This chain connects TRBV6-5 to TRBJ1-2; 9 nucleotides agree with TRBD1. J was trimmed by 8 bases and V by 2 bases; bases with no gene match: 6. CDR3 length equals 14 residues. The germline V gene has CDR1 MNHEY and CDR2 SVGAGI. The CDR3 here is CASSYTGQGSGYTF. CDR3 coding DNA: TGTGCCAGCAGTTACACAGGACAGGGGAGCGGCTACACCTTC.

The chain employs TRBV10-3 and TRBJ2-7; 11 nucleotides align to TRBD1. The germline CDR1 and CDR2 sequences are ENHRY and SYGVKD. The junction had 8 bases not matched to a gene; V was cut back by 10 bases and J by 3 bases. The CDR3 runs to 14 residues. The CDR3 nucleotides read TGTGCCAGCGGCCGGGACAGGGGGTTCTACGAGCAGTACTTC. Protein: CASGRDRGFYEQYF.

V usage is TRBV7-2 and J usage is TRBJ1-3; possibly TRBD1 for D (5 bases). The CDR3 totals 16 residues. Germline V gene data show CDR1 as SGHTA and CDR2 as FQGNSA. V lost 4 bases to trimming and J lost 0 bases, with 13 bases between them. The CDR3 loop is CASSSYRSSSGNTIYF. The CDR3, as DNA: TGTGCCAGCAGCTCTTACAGGTCCAGCTCTGGAAACACCATATATTTT.

The chain has TRBV7-9 and TRBJ1-2, with D perhaps matching TRBD1 (6 bases). Germline values: CDR1 SEHNR, CDR2 FQNEAQ (reference sequence). The V end was cut by 2 bases, the J end by 2 bases, with 15 bases between. There are 16 residues in the CDR3. The CDR3 region is CASSLTLGHTNYGYTF. The DNA for the CDR3 is TGTGCCAGCAGCTTAACCCTGGGACACACCAACTATGGCTACACCTTC.

The chain recombines TRBV27 with TRBJ1-6; D is uncertain. This CDR3 contains 14 residues. Germline V lookup: CDR1 MNHEY, CDR2 SMNVEV (reference sequence). The ends were cut back, 4 bases at V and 12 bases at J, with 16 bases in the middle. The CDR3 here is CASSSGPDHLPLHF. The CDR3, as DNA: TGTGCCAGCAGTTCTGGGCCAGATCACCTACCCCTCCACTTT.

The chain uses TRBV20-1 and TRBJ2-7; D perhaps matches TRBD2 (5 bases). The V gene's germline CDR1 is DFQATT and CDR2 SNEGSKA (reference sequence). The length of the CDR3 is 11 residues. V was cut by 0 bases and J by 5 bases, with 5 bases left in between. CDR3 loop: CSARDGDEQYF. The CDR3 bases are TGCAGTGCTAGAGACGGGGACGAGCAGTACTTC.

This clone was observed once. The CDR3 nucleotides are TGTGCCAGCAGCCCCGGACAGGTCTATGAAAAACTGTTTTTT. Residues: CASSPGQVYEKLFF. The V call is TRBV7-8, the J call TRBJ1-4; 7 nucleotides match TRBD1. Losses at the gene ends were 5 bases for V and 6 bases for J; bases not matched to a gene: 6. The CDR3 consists of 14 residues. Germline V gives CDR1 SGHVS, CDR2 FQNEAQ.

The V gene is TRBV7-8, the J gene TRBJ2-2, with D perhaps TRBD2 (6 bases). V was cut by 4 bases and J by 2 bases, with 17 bases left in between. Germline V lookup: CDR1 SGHVS, CDR2 FQNEAQ. The CDR3 length is 17 residues. CDR3 DNA sequence: TGTGCCAGCAGCTCCGAGGTTATGACTAGAAACACCGGGGAGCTGTTTTTT. Translating gives CASSSEVMTRNTGELFF. Full variable domain (rest looked up from reference TRBV7-8 and TRBJ2-2): GAGVSQSPRYKVAKRGQDVALRCDPISGHVSLFWYQQALGQGPEFLTYFQNEAQLDKSGLPSDRFFAERPEGSVSTLKIQRTQQEDSAVYLCASSSEVMTRNTGELFFGEGSRLTVL.

This chain uses TRBV28 with TRBJ1-1; D remains unclear. Germline V gene sequence: CDR1 MDHEN, CDR2 SYDVKM. CDR3 size: 13 residues. V lost 7 bases, J lost 6 bases, and 15 bases lay in between. CDR3 coding DNA: TGTGCCAGCATGGCGAGGGAAGGCGCTGAAGCTTTCTTT. This sequence encodes CASMAREGAEAFF.

The V call is TRBV30, the J call TRBJ2-7; 9 bases fit TRBD1. The V segment lost 4 bases and the J segment 2 bases; nucleotides outside the gene matches: 9. Per the germline V gene, CDR1 is GTSNPN and CDR2 is SVGIG (reference sequence). The CDR3 consists of 15 residues. The CDR3 reads CAWNSDRGVAYEQYF. CDR3 in DNA: TGTGCCTGGAACTCGGACAGGGGAGTTGCCTACGAGCAGTACTTC.

The V call is TRBV12-3 or TRBV12-4, the J call TRBJ1-1; a possible D gene is TRBD1 (6 bases). V lost 2 bases, J lost 5 bases, and 9 bases lay in between. The CDR3 has 13 residues. Here the CDR3 reads CASSLQGSTEAFF. In DNA form, the CDR3 reads TGTGCCAGCAGTTTACAGGGGTCTACTGAAGCTTTCTTT.

This clone was detected a few times. The rearrangement links TRBV7-2 to TRBJ2-2; D is possibly TRBD2 (6 bases). V lost 4 bases and J 2 bases, leaving 14 bases between the germline ends. The germline V gene has CDR1 SGHTA and CDR2 FQGNSA. The CDR3 is 16 amino acids. CDR3 sequence (DNA): TGTGCCAGCAGCTCCAATAGCGGTTACAACACCGGGGAGCTGTTTTTT. The encoded protein is CASSSNSGYNTGELFF.

The CDR3, as DNA: TGTGCCAGCAGTTTCCGGGGGAGGGAGGGGGAGCAGTACTTC. Translation: CASSFRGREGEQYF. The chain couples TRBV27 to TRBJ2-7, with 7 bases identical to TRBD2. Germline V gives CDR1 MNHEY, CDR2 SMNVEV (reference sequence). J was trimmed by 7 bases and V by 3 bases; bases with no gene match: 9. This CDR3 region has 14 residues.

This sequence joins TRBV5-1 and TRBJ2-1; the D gene is possibly TRBD1 (6 bases). The V end lost 0 bases, the J end lost 1 base, and 11 bases lay between the germline ends. The germline V gene encodes CDR1 SGHRS and CDR2 YFSETQ. This CDR3 comprises 16 residues. Here the CDR3 DNA reads TGCGCCAGCAGCTTGGAAGGGGGTGGATCCTACAATGAGCAGTTCTTC. Translating it yields CASSLEGGGSYNEQFF. Together with reference TRBV5-1 and TRBJ2-1, the CDR3 gives the full variable domain: KAGVTQTPRYLIKTRGQQVTLSCSPISGHRSVSWYQQTPGQGLQFLFEYFSETQRNKGNFPGRFSGRQFSNSRSEMNVSTLELGDSALYLCASSLEGGGSYNEQFFGPGTRLTVL.

The genes are TRBV30 and TRBJ1-1; D not resolved. The ends were cut back, 4 bases at V and 0 bases at J, with 9 bases in the middle. The CDR3 length is 13 residues. CDR1 GTSNPN and CDR2 SVGIG come from the germline V gene (reference sequence). The chain's CDR3 is CAWIRGLNTEAFF. The CDR3 DNA reads TGTGCCTGGATTCGAGGCTTGAACACTGAAGCTTTCTTT. The whole variable domain, filled in from reference TRBV30 and TRBJ1-1, reads SQTIHQWPATLVQPVGSPLSLECTVEGTSNPNLYWYRQAAGRGLQLLFYSVGIGQISSEVPQNLSASRPQDRQFILSSKKLLLSDSGFYLCAWIRGLNTEAFFGQGTRLTVV.

V usage is TRBV30 and J usage is TRBJ1-2; possibly TRBD1 for D (5 bases). Germline V CDR1 and CDR2: GTSNPN, SVGIG (reference sequence). Trimming stripped 0 bases from V and 7 bases from J, with 18 bases between. The CDR3 sequence is 15 residues long. CDR3 coding DNA: TGTGCCTGGAGTGTACCTGGGGCGCTTTCAGGTGGCTACACCTTC. Translating it yields CAWSVPGALSGGYTF. The full variable domain, completed using reference TRBV30 and TRBJ1-2, is SQTIHQWPATLVQPVGSPLSLECTVEGTSNPNLYWYRQAAGRGLQLLFYSVGIGQISSEVPQNLSASRPQDRQFILSSKKLLLSDSGFYLCAWSVPGALSGGYTFGSGTRLTVV.

This chain connects TRBV30 to TRBJ1-1; D unclear. Trimming cost V 2 bases and J 4 bases, with 14 bases left between them. CDR3 length: 14 residues. Germline CDR1 reads GTSNPN; CDR2 reads SVGIG (reference sequence). CDR3 sequence: CAWSTYGPGTEAFF. CDR3 coding DNA: TGTGCCTGGAGTACATATGGGCCCGGCACTGAAGCTTTCTTT. The full variable domain, rest sourced from reference TRBV30 and TRBJ1-1, is SQTIHQWPATLVQPVGSPLSLECTVEGTSNPNLYWYRQAAGRGLQLLFYSVGIGQISSEVPQNLSASRPQDRQFILSSKKLLLSDSGFYLCAWSTYGPGTEAFFGQGTRLTVV.

The V gene is TRBV6-6, the J gene TRBJ1-3, with a possible D match to TRBD1 (6 bases). V was shortened by 7 bases and J by 7 bases, with 23 bases between the two germline ends. Germline V gene data show CDR1 as MNHNY and CDR2 as SVGAGI (reference sequence). The CDR3 length is 16 residues. The CDR3 bases are TGTGCCAGCACCCCGCAGGGAGGGGGTTTATCTAACACCATATATTTT. Amino acids: CASTPQGGGLSNTIYF.

The chain combines TRBV5-6 with TRBJ1-1; 7 bases match TRBD1. CDR1 and CDR2 from the germline V gene are SGHDT and YYEEEE. Trimming cost V 3 bases and J 4 bases; bases outside gene matches: 3. The CDR3 has 13 residues. The CDR3, as DNA: TGTGCCAGCAGCTCGACAGGGTTCACTGAAGCTTTCTTT. This gives the protein CASSSTGFTEAFF. The full variable domain, rest sourced from reference TRBV5-6 and TRBJ1-1, is DAGVTQSPTHLIKTRGQQVTLRCSPKSGHDTVSWYQQALGQGPQFIFQYYEEEERQRGNFPDRFSGHQFPNYSSELNVNALLLGDSALYLCASSSTGFTEAFFGQGTRLTVV.

The chain employs TRBV30 and TRBJ2-1, with D unresolved. CDR1 is GTSNPN, CDR2 SVGIG, per germline (reference sequence). The CDR3 is made up of 12 amino acids. The ends were cut back, 0 bases at V and 10 bases at J, with 10 bases in the middle. CDR3 in amino acids: CAWSVLTTEQFF. Here the CDR3 DNA reads TGTGCCTGGAGTGTTCTTACAACCGAGCAGTTCTTC.

The V and J genes are TRBV6-5 and TRBJ2-3; 9 bases are shared with TRBD1. Germline CDR1 MNHEY, CDR2 SVGAGI. With V trimmed by 7 bases and J by 6 bases, 8 bases remained unmatched. This CDR3 has 14 amino acids. The chain's CDR3 is CASTLGQGRDTQYF. The CDR3, as DNA: TGTGCCAGCACCTTGGGACAGGGCAGGGATACGCAGTATTTT.

The rearrangement links TRBV28 to TRBJ1-6; 8 nucleotides line up with TRBD1. This CDR3 has 16 amino acids. V lost 6 bases and J lost 7; bases outside the gene matches: 11. Germline values: CDR1 MDHEN, CDR2 SYDVKM. The CDR3 coding sequence is TGTGCCAGCAGCGGGGACAGGCGAGAAAAAAATTCACCCCTCCACTTT. This sequence encodes CASSGDRREKNSPLHF.

This chain connects TRBV2 to TRBJ2-1; 8 nucleotides line up with TRBD2. Per the germline V gene, CDR1 is SNHLY and CDR2 is FYNNEI. This CDR3 contains 15 residues. Germline trimming cut 3 bases from V and 1 base from J; bases unmatched to any gene: 2. CDR3 bases: TGTGCCAGCAGTGAGCGGGGGGCTTCCTACAATGAGCAGTTCTTC. Translated, it gives CASSERGASYNEQFF.